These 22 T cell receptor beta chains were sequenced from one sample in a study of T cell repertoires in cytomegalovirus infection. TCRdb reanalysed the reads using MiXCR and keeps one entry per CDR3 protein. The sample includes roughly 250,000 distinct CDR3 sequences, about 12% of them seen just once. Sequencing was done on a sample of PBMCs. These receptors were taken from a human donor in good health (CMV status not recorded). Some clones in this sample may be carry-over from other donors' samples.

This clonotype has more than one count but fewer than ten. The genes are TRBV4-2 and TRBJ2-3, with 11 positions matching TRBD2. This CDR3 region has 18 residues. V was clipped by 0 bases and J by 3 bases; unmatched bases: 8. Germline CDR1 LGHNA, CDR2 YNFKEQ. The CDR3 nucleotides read TGTGCCAGCAGCCAAGATGAGGGGAGACTAGCGGGAACAGATACGCAGTATTTT. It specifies CASSQDEGRLAGTDTQYF.

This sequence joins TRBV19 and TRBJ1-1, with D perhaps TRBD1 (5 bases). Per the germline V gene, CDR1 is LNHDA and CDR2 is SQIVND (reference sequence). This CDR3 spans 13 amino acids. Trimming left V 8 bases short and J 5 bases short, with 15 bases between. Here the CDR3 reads CASFFGARTEAFF. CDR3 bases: TGTGCCAGTTTCTTCGGGGCGCGGACTGAAGCTTTCTTT.

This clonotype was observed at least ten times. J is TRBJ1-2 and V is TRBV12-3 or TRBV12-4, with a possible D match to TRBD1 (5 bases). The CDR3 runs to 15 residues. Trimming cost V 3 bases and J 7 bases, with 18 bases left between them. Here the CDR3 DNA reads TGTGCCAGCAGTTTCGCCGAGGCAGGGAGGGGTGGCTACACCTTC. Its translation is CASSFAEAGRGGYTF.

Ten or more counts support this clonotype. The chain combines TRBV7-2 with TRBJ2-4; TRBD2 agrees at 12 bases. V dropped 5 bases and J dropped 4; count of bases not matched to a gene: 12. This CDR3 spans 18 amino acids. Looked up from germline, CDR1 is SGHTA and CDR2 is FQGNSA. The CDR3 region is CASSPPFLAGGIKNIQYF. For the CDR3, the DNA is TGTGCCAGCAGCCCTCCTTTCCTAGCGGGAGGGATAAAAAACATTCAGTACTTC.

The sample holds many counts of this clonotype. The CDR3 here is CASSLGGVARTGELFF. CDR3 in DNA: TGTGCCAGCAGCTTAGGGGGGGTAGCGAGGACCGGGGAGCTGTTTTTT. V gene TRBV7-2 combines with J gene TRBJ2-2, with D perhaps matching TRBD2 (6 bases). Germline V gene sequence: CDR1 SGHTA, CDR2 FQGNSA. Trimming left V 1 base short and J 5 bases short, with 14 bases between. CDR3 size: 16 residues. Full variable domain (missing parts from reference TRBV7-2 and TRBJ2-2): GAGVSQSPSNKVTEKGKDVELRCDPISGHTALYWYRQSLGQGLEFLIYFQGNSAPDKSGLPSDRFSAERTGGSVSTLTIQRTQQEDSAVYLCASSLGGVARTGELFFGEGSRLTVL.

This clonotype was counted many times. CDR3 sequence reads: CASSSGTSGGSSYNEQFF. Written as DNA, the CDR3 is TGTGCCAGTAGTTCTGGGACTAGCGGGGGGAGCTCCTACAATGAGCAGTTCTTC. The V call is TRBV19, the J call TRBJ2-1; 15 bases line up with TRBD2. J lost 0 bases, V lost 5 bases, and 5 bases had no gene match. CDR1 and CDR2 from the germline V gene are LNHDA and SQIVND (reference sequence). The CDR3 contains 18 residues.

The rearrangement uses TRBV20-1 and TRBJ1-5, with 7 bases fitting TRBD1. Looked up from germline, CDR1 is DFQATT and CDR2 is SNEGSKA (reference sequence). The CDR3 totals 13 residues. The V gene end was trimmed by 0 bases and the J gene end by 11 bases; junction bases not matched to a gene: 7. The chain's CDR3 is CSARDRGGGTQHF. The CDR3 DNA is TGCAGTGCTAGAGATCGAGGGGGCGGGACCCAGCATTTT.

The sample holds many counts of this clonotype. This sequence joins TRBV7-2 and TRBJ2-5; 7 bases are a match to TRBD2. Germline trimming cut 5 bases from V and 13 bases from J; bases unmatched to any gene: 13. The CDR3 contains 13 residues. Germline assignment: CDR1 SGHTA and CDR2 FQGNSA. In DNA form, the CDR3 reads TGTGCCAGCAGCGGGACGGCGGGAGCGGTTTTGTACTTC. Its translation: CASSGTAGAVLYF.

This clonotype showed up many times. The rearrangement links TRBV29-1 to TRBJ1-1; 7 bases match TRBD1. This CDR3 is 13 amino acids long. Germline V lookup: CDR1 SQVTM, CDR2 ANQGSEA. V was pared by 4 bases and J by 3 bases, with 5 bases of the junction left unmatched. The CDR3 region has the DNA TGCAGCGTTGGGGTTGACAGGGACACTGAAGCTTTCTTT. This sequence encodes CSVGVDRDTEAFF.

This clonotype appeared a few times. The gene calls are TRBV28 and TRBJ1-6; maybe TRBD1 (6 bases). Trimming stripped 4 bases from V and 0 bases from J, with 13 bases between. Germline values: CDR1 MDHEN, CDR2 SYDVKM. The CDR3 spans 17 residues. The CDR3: CASSSEGGYSYNSPLHF. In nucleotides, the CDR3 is TGTGCCAGCAGTTCCGAGGGGGGCTACTCCTATAATTCACCCCTCCACTTT.

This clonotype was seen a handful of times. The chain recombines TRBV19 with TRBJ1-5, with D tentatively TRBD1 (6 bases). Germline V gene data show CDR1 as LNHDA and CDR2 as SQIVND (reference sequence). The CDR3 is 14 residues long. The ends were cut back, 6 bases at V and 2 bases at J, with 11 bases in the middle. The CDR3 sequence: CASSQGNGNQPQHF. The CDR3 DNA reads TGTGCCAGTAGCCAGGGGAATGGCAATCAGCCCCAGCATTTT.

The CDR3 DNA reads TGCAGCGTTGGAGACGGGAGGAACACAGATACGCAGTATTTT. Residues: CSVGDGRNTDTQYF. The chain is built from TRBV29-1 and TRBJ2-3; 7 bases align to TRBD2. CDR1 is SQVTM, CDR2 ANQGSEA, per germline. The length of the CDR3 is 14 residues. Trimming at V came to 4 bases and at J to 2 bases, leaving 6 bases not matched to a gene.

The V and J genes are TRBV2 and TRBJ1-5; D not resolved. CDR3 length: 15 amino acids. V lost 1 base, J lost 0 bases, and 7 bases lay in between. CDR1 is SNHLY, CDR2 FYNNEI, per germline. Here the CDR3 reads CASSEDYTSNQPQHF. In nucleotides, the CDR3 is TGTGCCAGCAGTGAAGATTATACTAGCAATCAGCCCCAGCATTTT.

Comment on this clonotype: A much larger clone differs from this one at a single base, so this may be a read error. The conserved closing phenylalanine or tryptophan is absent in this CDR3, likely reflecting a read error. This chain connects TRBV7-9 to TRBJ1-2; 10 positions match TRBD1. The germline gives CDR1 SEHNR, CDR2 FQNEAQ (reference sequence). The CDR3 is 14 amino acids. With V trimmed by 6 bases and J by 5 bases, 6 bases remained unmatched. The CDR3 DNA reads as TGTGCCAGCAGGGTGACAGGGGGCGAGTATGGCTACACCTCC. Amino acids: CASRVTGGEYGYTS.

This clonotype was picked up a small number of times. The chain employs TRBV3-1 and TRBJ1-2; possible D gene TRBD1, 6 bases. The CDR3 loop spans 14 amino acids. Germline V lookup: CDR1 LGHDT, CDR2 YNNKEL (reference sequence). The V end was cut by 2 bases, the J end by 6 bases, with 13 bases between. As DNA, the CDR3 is TGTGCCAGCAGCCAAACCCGAGGGGGGCATGGCTACACCTTC. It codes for CASSQTRGGHGYTF.

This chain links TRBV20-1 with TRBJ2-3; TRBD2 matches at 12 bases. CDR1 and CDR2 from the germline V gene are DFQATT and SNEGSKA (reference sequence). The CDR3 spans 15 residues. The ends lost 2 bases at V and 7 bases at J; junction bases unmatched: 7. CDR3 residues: CSARTSSGGDHTQYF. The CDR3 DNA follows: TGCAGTGCTAGAACTTCTAGCGGGGGGGACCATACGCAGTATTTT.

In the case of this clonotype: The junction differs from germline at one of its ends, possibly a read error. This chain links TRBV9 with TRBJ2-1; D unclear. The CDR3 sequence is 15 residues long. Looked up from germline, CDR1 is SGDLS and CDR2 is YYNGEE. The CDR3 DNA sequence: TGTACCAGCAGCGTGTTGCCCGAATCCTACAATGAGCAGTTCTTC. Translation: CTSSVLPESYNEQFF.

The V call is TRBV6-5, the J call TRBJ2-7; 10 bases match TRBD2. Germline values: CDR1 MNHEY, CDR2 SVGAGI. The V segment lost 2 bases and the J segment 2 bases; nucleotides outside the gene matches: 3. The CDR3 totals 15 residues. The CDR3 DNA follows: TGTGCCAGCAGTTACGCTAGCGGGGGAACCTACGAGCAGTACTTC. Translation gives CASSYASGGTYEQYF.

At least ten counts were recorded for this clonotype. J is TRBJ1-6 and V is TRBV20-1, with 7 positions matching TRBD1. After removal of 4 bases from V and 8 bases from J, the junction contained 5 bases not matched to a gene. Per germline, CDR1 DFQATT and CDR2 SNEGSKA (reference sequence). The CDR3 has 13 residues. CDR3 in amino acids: CSAKTGPDSPLHF. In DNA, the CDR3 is TGCAGTGCTAAGACAGGGCCGGATTCACCCCTCCACTTT.

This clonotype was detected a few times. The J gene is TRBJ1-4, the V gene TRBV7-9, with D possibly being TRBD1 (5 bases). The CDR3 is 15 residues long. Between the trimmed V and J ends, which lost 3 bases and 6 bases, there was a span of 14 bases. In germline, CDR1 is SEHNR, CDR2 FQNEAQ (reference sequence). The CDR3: CASSLPGGEDEKLFF. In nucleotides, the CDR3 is TGTGCCAGCAGCTTGCCGGGGGGAGAAGATGAAAAACTGTTTTTT.

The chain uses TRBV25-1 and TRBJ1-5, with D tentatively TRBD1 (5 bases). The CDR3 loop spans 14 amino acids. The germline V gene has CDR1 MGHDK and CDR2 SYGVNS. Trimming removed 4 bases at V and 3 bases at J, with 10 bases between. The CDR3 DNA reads TGTGCCAGCAGTGGGGGGGGTCCCAATCAGCCCCAGCATTTT. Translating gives CASSGGGPNQPQHF.

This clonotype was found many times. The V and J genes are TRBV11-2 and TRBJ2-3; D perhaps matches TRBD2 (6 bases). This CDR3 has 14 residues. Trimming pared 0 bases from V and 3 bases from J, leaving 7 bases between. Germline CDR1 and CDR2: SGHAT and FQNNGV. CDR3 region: CASSLEGLTDTQYF. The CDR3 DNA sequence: TGTGCCAGCAGCTTAGAGGGACTTACAGATACGCAGTATTTT. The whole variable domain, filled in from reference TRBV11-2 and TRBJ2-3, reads EAGVAQSPRYKIIEKRQSVAFWCNPISGHATLYWYQQILGQGPKLLIQFQNNGVVDDSQLPKDRFSAERLKGVDSTLKIQPAKLEDSAVYLCASSLEGLTDTQYFGPGTRLTVL.